This TCR beta chain was sequenced for a study of CD8 T cells in ankylosing spondylitis. Findings of the study overall: Matched ankylosing spondylitis synovial fluid reportedly contained a significantly enriched population of disease-linked clones. Seemingly characteristic of ankylosing spondylitis blood was a TCR beta motif consisting of several highly homologous variants. Relatively scarce in peripheral blood, disease-linked clones were CD8+.

This clonotype was observed a few times. No antigen is known for it. The CDR3 contains 12 residues. V gave up 7 bases and J gave up 9 bases, with 15 bases separating them. Quantitative 5'-RACE with molecular barcodes was used to make the TCR beta libraries. TCRdb recomputed calls from the 5' RACE reads with MiXCR, one row per CDR3 protein. The repertoire holds fewer than 750,000 distinct CDR3 sequences, with 19% as singletons. The receptor was isolated from a male donor with ankylosing spondylitis. The chain recombines TRBV12-3 or TRBV12-4 with TRBJ2-5; possible D gene TRBD2, 5 bases. The sample comprised blood, either unsorted or a sorted T cell fraction (not recorded which). CDR3 coding DNA: TGTGCCAGCACATGGGCCCCCGGGGCCCAGTACTTC. It codes for CASTWAPGAQYF.